The 2 T cell receptor beta chains below come from one sample, sequenced in a study of blood T cell repertoires in COVID-19. Profiled with immunoSEQ multiplex PCR; TCRdb holds only in-frame clones, not every one. This repertoire shows a few hundred thousand clones, approximately 84% found once; its top ten account for 1.5% to 2%. Sequencing was performed on PBMCs or T cells enriched from blood (not recorded which). The receptors shown here come from a man in his forties or fifties who had recovered from COVID-19.

This chain uses TRBV28 with TRBJ2-2; no reliable D call. This CDR3 has 14 residues. Looked up from germline, CDR1 is MDHEN and CDR2 is SYDVKM. V was cut by 6 bases and J by 6 bases, with 14 bases left in between. The CDR3: CASSNPQIPGELFF. CDR3 bases: TGTGCCAGCAGCAACCCACAGATCCCCGGGGAGCTGTTTTTT. The complete variable domain, with remaining parts taken from reference TRBV28 and TRBJ2-2, reads DVKVTQSSRYLVKRTGEKVFLECVQDMDHENMFWYRQDPGLGLRLIYFSYDVKMKEKGDIPEGYSVSREKKERFSLILESASTNQTSMYLCASSNPQIPGELFFGEGSRLTVL.

This sequence joins TRBV6-5 and TRBJ1-2, with D possibly TRBD1 on 6 matching bases. Trimming took 0 bases from V and 4 from J, leaving 15 bases between them. Germline V gene sequence: CDR1 MNHEY, CDR2 SVGAGI. The length of the CDR3 is 16 residues. The CDR3, as DNA: TGTGCCAGCAGTTACTCAAAGGGGGTAGAACGCTATGGCTACACCTTC. It is translated as CASSYSKGVERYGYTF.